The 28 T cell receptor beta chains below all came from one sample that was sequenced in a study of blood T cell repertoires in COVID-19. Method: immunoSEQ multiplex PCR; TCRdb's copy keeps in-frame clones and lacks some. The data show 97,000 or so clones, with roughly 79% seen just once and roughly a tenth held by the top ten. Sequenced sample: peripheral blood. These receptors came from a man aged 70-80 years with acute or convalescent COVID-19.

The chain recombines TRBV27 with TRBJ1-1; TRBD1 matches at 9 bases. The CDR3 is made up of 14 amino acids. CDR1 is MNHEY and CDR2 is SMNVEV in the germline V gene (reference sequence). V shed 6 bases and J 5 bases; nucleotides not matched to a gene: 7. The CDR3 region is CASRLTGGATEAFF. The CDR3 DNA sequence: TGTGCCAGCAGATTAACAGGGGGCGCAACTGAAGCTTTCTTT.

This chain uses TRBV5-1 with TRBJ2-1, with D maybe TRBD2 (6 bases). Per the germline V gene, CDR1 is SGHRS and CDR2 is YFSETQ. Trimming took off 5 bases at V and 0 bases at J, with 21 bases between the two ends. CDR3 length equals 18 residues. DNA for the CDR3: TGCGCCAGCAGGGGCTTGGGTACCGGGACTCCCTCCTACAATGAGCAGTTCTTC. This translates into CASRGLGTGTPSYNEQFF.

The rearrangement joins TRBV10-3 to TRBJ1-1; D ambiguous. The CDR3 is made up of 15 amino acids. Germline V gives CDR1 ENHRY, CDR2 SYGVKD. Trimming removed 6 bases from V and 1 base from J, with 15 bases in between. The CDR3 sequence is CAIRNGPVQNTEAFF. CDR3 in DNA: TGTGCCATCAGAAATGGGCCAGTTCAGAACACTGAAGCTTTCTTT.

The chain is built from TRBV12-3 or TRBV12-4 and TRBJ1-1; D remains unclear. The ends were cut back, 6 bases at V and 5 bases at J, with 13 bases in the middle. CDR3 length: 13 residues. The CDR3 sequence is CASSPSPVTEAFF. CDR3 DNA sequence: TGTGCCAGCAGCCCTTCCCCGGTTACTGAAGCTTTCTTT.

This rearrangement joins TRBV6-5 to TRBJ2-7, with a weak D call TRBD1 (6 bases). The CDR3 has 14 residues. CDR1 is MNHEY, CDR2 SVGAGI, per germline. Trimming cost V 5 bases and J 0 bases, with 11 bases left between them. CDR3 in amino acids: CASSRDRISYEQYF. The CDR3 DNA sequence: TGTGCCAGCAGTAGAGACAGGATCTCCTACGAGCAGTACTTC.

V and J are TRBV19 and TRBJ2-5; TRBD2 matches at 10 bases. Per the germline V gene, CDR1 is LNHDA and CDR2 is SQIVND (reference sequence). The trim removed 3 bases at V and 2 bases at J, leaving 9 bases unmatched. This CDR3 is built from 17 residues. This CDR3 is CASSILAGGRRQETQYF. The CDR3 DNA sequence: TGTGCCAGTAGTATTTTAGCGGGAGGAAGGAGGCAAGAGACCCAGTACTTC.

The chain carries TRBV7-3 and TRBJ2-1; D gene ambiguous. Germline-derived CDR1 and CDR2 are SGHTA and FQGTGA. This CDR3 contains 15 residues. V was cut by 4 bases and J by 7 bases, with 17 bases left in between. In DNA form, the CDR3 reads TGTGCCAGCAGCTCCCGGGTCGCAATACTGAATGAGCAGTTCTTC. Its protein is CASSSRVAILNEQFF.

V and J are TRBV30 and TRBJ2-6; 9 nucleotides align to TRBD1. Trimming removed 8 bases from V and 0 bases from J; junction bases left unmatched: 17. The V gene's germline CDR1 is GTSNPN and CDR2 SVGIG (reference sequence). This CDR3 contains 19 residues. CDR3 in amino acids: CAGGRPGQGSSSGANVLTF. CDR3 bases: TGTGCCGGGGGCAGGCCGGGACAGGGCAGTAGCTCTGGGGCCAACGTCCTGACTTTC. Using reference TRBV30 and TRBJ2-6 for the parts outside the CDR3, the full variable domain is SQTIHQWPATLVQPVGSPLSLECTVEGTSNPNLYWYRQAAGRGLQLLFYSVGIGQISSEVPQNLSASRPQDRQFILSSKKLLLSDSGFYLCAGGRPGQGSSSGANVLTFGAGSRLTVL.

The gene calls are TRBV6-1 and TRBJ1-2, with unresolved D. With 3 bases removed from V and 3 bases from J, the gap between germline ends came to 17 bases. The CDR3 is 16 residues long. The germline gives CDR1 MNHNS, CDR2 SASEGT. The CDR3 is CASSDRSGGRDYGYTF. As DNA, the CDR3 is TGTGCCAGCAGTGATAGGTCTGGAGGGCGCGACTATGGCTACACCTTC.

J is TRBJ1-4 and V is TRBV5-1, with a tentative D call TRBD1 (6 bases). Germline V gene lookup returns CDR1 SGHRS and CDR2 YFSETQ. This CDR3 spans 15 amino acids. V was clipped by 1 base and J by 5 bases, with 12 bases between them. The CDR3 bases are TGCGCCAGCAGCTTGATGGGGGCCCTCAATGAAAAACTGTTTTTT. Its translation is CASSLMGALNEKLFF.

The chain uses TRBV7-8 and TRBJ1-2, with D perhaps matching TRBD1 (6 bases). Trimming cost V 1 base and J 8 bases, with 11 bases left between them. The CDR3 runs 13 residues. CDR1 and CDR2 (germline): SGHVS, FQNEAQ. This CDR3 is CASSLDRVRGYTF. The CDR3 DNA reads as TGTGCCAGCAGCTTAGACAGGGTGCGCGGCTACACCTTC. The variable domain in full, with the rest retrieved from reference TRBV7-8 and TRBJ1-2, is GAGVSQSPRYKVAKRGQDVALRCDPISGHVSLFWYQQALGQGPEFLTYFQNEAQLDKSGLPSDRFFAERPEGSVSTLKIQRTQQEDSAVYLCASSLDRVRGYTFGSGTRLTVV.

This sequence joins TRBV9 and TRBJ1-2; D is undetermined. V was clipped by 3 bases and J by 1 base, with 4 bases between them. The CDR3 has 12 amino acids. Looked up from germline, CDR1 is SGDLS and CDR2 is YYNGEE. The CDR3 here is CASSALNYGYTF. The CDR3, as DNA: TGTGCCAGCAGCGCCCTTAACTATGGCTACACCTTC.

J is TRBJ1-5 and V is TRBV2; a weak D match, TRBD1 (6 bases). From germline, CDR1 is SNHLY and CDR2 FYNNEI. The CDR3 spans 14 residues. V lost 10 bases to trimming and J lost 1 base, with 14 bases between them. For the CDR3, the DNA is TGTGCCACTACCCAGGGGCGAAGCAATCAGCCCCAGCATTTT. It is translated as CATTQGRSNQPQHF.

This clone was found a few times. V is TRBV10-3 and J is TRBJ2-1; TRBD1 matches 10 bases. The germline CDR1 and CDR2 sequences are ENHRY and SYGVKD. CDR3 size: 15 residues. Trimming at V came to 6 bases and at J to 8 bases, leaving 10 bases not matched to a gene. CDR3 nucleotide sequence: TGTGCCATCAGATCCGAGACAGGGGGCATTTATGAGCAGTTCTTC. Translating gives CAIRSETGGIYEQFF.

The J gene is TRBJ1-2, the V gene TRBV5-1; the match to TRBD1 covers 7 bases. Germline CDR1 reads SGHRS; CDR2 reads YFSETQ. The length of the CDR3 is 14 residues. The V gene end was trimmed by 0 bases and the J gene end by 2 bases; junction bases not matched to a gene: 1. The CDR3 DNA reads as TGCGCCAGCAGCTTGGGGGACAGCAACTATGGCTACACCTTC. The encoded protein is CASSLGDSNYGYTF.

J is TRBJ2-1 and V is TRBV5-1; 9 bases line up with TRBD1. CDR1 and CDR2 from the germline V gene are SGHRS and YFSETQ. The length of the CDR3 is 16 residues. Trimming at V came to 6 bases and at J to 4 bases, leaving 11 bases not matched to a gene. The CDR3 is CASTGTGTGLYNEQFF. The DNA of the CDR3 is TGCGCCAGCACCGGAACCGGGACAGGGCTTTACAATGAGCAGTTCTTC.

V is TRBV11-2 and J is TRBJ2-2; TRBD1 matches at 9 bases. This CDR3 has 16 residues. The V gene's germline CDR1 is SGHAT and CDR2 FQNNGV. V lost 3 bases to trimming and J lost 8 bases; unmatched junction nucleotides: 10. CDR3 sequence: CASSFKPGQGGGELFF. The CDR3 DNA reads as TGTGCCAGCAGCTTCAAACCGGGACAGGGTGGTGGGGAGCTGTTTTTT. Complete variable domain (other parts from reference TRBV11-2 and TRBJ2-2): EAGVAQSPRYKIIEKRQSVAFWCNPISGHATLYWYQQILGQGPKLLIQFQNNGVVDDSQLPKDRFSAERLKGVDSTLKIQPAKLEDSAVYLCASSFKPGQGGGELFFGEGSRLTVL.

In this sample, this clone turned up once. The chain links TRBV30 to TRBJ2-3, with D unresolved. Deletions cut 4 bases from V and 9 bases from J, with 14 bases between. The CDR3 runs 12 residues. In germline, CDR1 is GTSNPN, CDR2 SVGIG (reference sequence). The CDR3 loop reads CAWTRAAETQYF. The CDR3 DNA is TGTGCCTGGACGAGAGCCGCGGAGACGCAGTATTTT.

The chain combines TRBV28 with TRBJ1-4; perhaps TRBD1 as D (6 bases). The length of the CDR3 is 15 residues. Trimming took 0 bases from V and 5 from J, leaving 10 bases between them. Germline CDR1 reads MDHEN; CDR2 reads SYDVKM. CDR3 sequence (DNA): TGTGCCAGCAGTTTATGGACAGGCCCAAATGAAAAACTGTTTTTT. Its protein product is CASSLWTGPNEKLFF.

This chain uses TRBV5-5 with TRBJ1-2; 7 positions agree with TRBD1. Germline assignment: CDR1 SGHKS and CDR2 YYEKEE (reference sequence). This CDR3 is built from 13 residues. J lost 8 bases, V lost 4 bases, and 8 bases had no gene match. The CDR3 coding sequence is TGTGCCAGCAGCGTACAGGGGATCCGGGGCTACACCTTC. Its protein is CASSVQGIRGYTF.

The chain recombines TRBV9 with TRBJ1-4; no clear D gene. The CDR3 runs 15 residues. V gave up 0 bases and J gave up 4 bases, with 10 bases separating them. CDR1 and CDR2 from the germline V gene are SGDLS and YYNGEE. The CDR3 DNA sequence: TGTGCCAGCAGCGTAGGGGGAGGGCTTAATGAAAAACTGTTTTTT. Protein: CASSVGGGLNEKLFF.

This clone has a handful of counts. The V gene is TRBV10-3, the J gene TRBJ2-7; 8 nucleotides agree with TRBD1. Germline V gene sequence: CDR1 ENHRY, CDR2 SYGVKD. The V gene end was trimmed by 6 bases and the J gene end by 6 bases; junction bases not matched to a gene: 4. The CDR3 covers 12 residues. This chain's CDR3 is CAISNRGVEQYF. The CDR3 region has the DNA TGTGCCATCAGCAACAGGGGGGTCGAGCAGTACTTC.

The chain combines TRBV11-3 with TRBJ2-1; 7 nucleotides align to TRBD1. This CDR3 comprises 14 residues. CDR1 and CDR2 (germline): SGHNT, YENEEA. V shed 1 base, J shed 9 bases, and the junction held 6 bases outside the gene matches. The CDR3 here is CASSLGGTVSEQFF. CDR3 coding DNA: TGTGCCAGCAGCTTAGGAGGGACAGTTTCTGAGCAGTTCTTC.

This chain connects TRBV27 to TRBJ1-2, with D tentatively TRBD1 (6 bases). Germline V lookup: CDR1 MNHEY, CDR2 SMNVEV (reference sequence). Trimming removed 5 bases from V and 3 bases from J, with 10 bases in between. The CDR3 sequence is 13 residues long. This CDR3 reads CASSLKGDYGYTF. The DNA for the CDR3 is TGTGCCAGCAGTCTTAAGGGGGACTATGGCTACACCTTC.

The rearrangement links TRBV5-1 to TRBJ2-1; 9 nucleotides align to TRBD2. Germline V gene lookup returns CDR1 SGHRS and CDR2 YFSETQ. Trimming cost V 0 bases and J 9 bases; bases outside gene matches: 13. The CDR3 runs 17 residues. CDR3 amino acids: CASSLARRGGLGGEQFF. For the CDR3, the DNA is TGCGCCAGCAGCTTGGCTCGGCGGGGGGGCCTTGGAGGTGAGCAGTTCTTC.

J is TRBJ1-2 and V is TRBV30, with D uncertain. Germline V CDR1 and CDR2: GTSNPN, SVGIG (reference sequence). The CDR3 runs 16 residues. V lost 3 bases and J lost 7, with 24 bases in between. The CDR3 nucleotides are TGTGCCTGGAGCAAGACTGACTCCCGGCGGGTGAGTGGCTACACCTTC. Its translation is CAWSKTDSRRVSGYTF.

This rearrangement joins TRBV29-1 to TRBJ1-4; 8 nucleotides match TRBD1. CDR1 SQVTM and CDR2 ANQGSEA come from the germline V gene. The V gene end was trimmed by 3 bases and the J gene end by 10 bases; junction bases not matched to a gene: 7. This CDR3 is built from 13 residues. CDR3 protein: CSVEFSDRGKLFF. DNA for the CDR3: TGCAGCGTTGAGTTCTCTGACAGGGGAAAACTGTTTTTT.

The rearrangement links TRBV18 to TRBJ1-1, with D possibly TRBD1 on 5 matching bases. The CDR3 extends over 16 amino acids. V was pared by 1 base and J by 0 bases, with 12 bases between. CDR1 and CDR2 (germline): KGHSH, LQKENI. The CDR3 nucleotides are TGTGCCAGCTCACCACGAGGACAAACCCTGAACACTGAAGCTTTCTTT. Translated, it gives CASSPRGQTLNTEAFF.